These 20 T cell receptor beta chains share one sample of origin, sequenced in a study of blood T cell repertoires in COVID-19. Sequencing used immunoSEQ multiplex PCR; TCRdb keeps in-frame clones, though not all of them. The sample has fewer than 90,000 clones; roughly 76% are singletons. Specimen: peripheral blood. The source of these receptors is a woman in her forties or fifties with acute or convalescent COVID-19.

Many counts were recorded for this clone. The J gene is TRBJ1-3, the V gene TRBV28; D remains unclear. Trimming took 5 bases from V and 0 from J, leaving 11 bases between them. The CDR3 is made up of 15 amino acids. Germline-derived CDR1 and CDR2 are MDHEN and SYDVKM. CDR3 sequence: CASSGRPSSGNTIYF. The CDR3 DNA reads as TGTGCCAGCAGTGGCAGGCCGAGCTCTGGAAACACCATATATTTT. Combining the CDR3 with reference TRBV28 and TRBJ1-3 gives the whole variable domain DVKVTQSSRYLVKRTGEKVFLECVQDMDHENMFWYRQDPGLGLRLIYFSYDVKMKEKGDIPEGYSVSREKKERFSLILESASTNQTSMYLCASSGRPSSGNTIYFGEGSWLTVV.

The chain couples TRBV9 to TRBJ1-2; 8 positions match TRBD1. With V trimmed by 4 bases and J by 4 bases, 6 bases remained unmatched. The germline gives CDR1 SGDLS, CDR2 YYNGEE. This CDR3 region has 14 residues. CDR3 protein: CASSRMTGVYGYTF. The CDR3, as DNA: TGTGCCAGCAGCCGGATGACAGGGGTCTATGGCTACACCTTC.

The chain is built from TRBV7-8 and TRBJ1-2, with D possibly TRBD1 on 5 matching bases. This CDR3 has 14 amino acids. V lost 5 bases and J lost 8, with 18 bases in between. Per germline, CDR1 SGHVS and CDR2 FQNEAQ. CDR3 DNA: TGTGCCAGCAGCGTCAGGGAATTTGGACGGGGCTACACCTTC. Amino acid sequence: CASSVREFGRGYTF.

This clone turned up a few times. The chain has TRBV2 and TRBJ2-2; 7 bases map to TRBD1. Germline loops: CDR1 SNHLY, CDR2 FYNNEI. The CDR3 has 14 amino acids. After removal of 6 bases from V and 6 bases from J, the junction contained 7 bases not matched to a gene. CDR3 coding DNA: TGTGCCAGCAGCAGGGACAGTTTGGCCGGGGAGCTGTTTTTT. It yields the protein CASSRDSLAGELFF.

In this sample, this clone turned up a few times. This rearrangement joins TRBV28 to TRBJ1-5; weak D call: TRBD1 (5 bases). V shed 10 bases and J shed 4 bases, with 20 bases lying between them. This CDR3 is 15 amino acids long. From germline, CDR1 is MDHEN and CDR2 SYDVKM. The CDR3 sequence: CATAGGGASNQPQHF. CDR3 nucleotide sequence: TGTGCCACCGCGGGGGGGGGAGCCTCTAATCAGCCCCAGCATTTT.

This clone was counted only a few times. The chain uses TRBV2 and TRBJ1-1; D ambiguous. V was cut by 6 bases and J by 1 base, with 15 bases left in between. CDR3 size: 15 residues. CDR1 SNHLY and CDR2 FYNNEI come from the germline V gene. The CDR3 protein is CASSPVGRGNTEAFF. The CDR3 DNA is TGTGCCAGCAGCCCGGTAGGACGGGGGAACACTGAAGCTTTCTTT.

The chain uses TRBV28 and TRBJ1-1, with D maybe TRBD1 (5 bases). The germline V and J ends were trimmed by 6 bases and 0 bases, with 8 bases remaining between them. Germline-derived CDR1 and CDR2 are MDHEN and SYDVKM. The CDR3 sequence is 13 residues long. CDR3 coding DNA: TGTGCCAGCAGCCAGGGATTGAACACTGAAGCTTTCTTT. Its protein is CASSQGLNTEAFF.

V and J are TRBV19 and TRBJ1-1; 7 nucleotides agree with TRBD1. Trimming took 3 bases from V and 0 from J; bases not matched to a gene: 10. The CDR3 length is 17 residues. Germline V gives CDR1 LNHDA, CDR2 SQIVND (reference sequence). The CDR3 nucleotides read TGTGCCAGTAGTATGGGCAGGGGGATCTTCGTGAACACTGAAGCTTTCTTT. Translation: CASSMGRGIFVNTEAFF. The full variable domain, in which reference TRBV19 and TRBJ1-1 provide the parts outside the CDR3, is DGGITQSPKYLFRKEGQNVTLSCEQNLNHDAMYWYRQDPGQGLRLIYYSQIVNDFQKGDIAEGYSVSREKKESFPLTVTSAQKNPTAFYLCASSMGRGIFVNTEAFFGQGTRLTVV.

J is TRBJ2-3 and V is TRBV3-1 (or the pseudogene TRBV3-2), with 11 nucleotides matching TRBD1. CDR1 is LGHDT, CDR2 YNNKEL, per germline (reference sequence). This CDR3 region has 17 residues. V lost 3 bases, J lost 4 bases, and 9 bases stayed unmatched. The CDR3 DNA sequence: TGTGCCAGCAGCCATACCGGGACAGGGGGGGATTCAGATACGCAGTATTTT. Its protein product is CASSHTGTGGDSDTQYF.

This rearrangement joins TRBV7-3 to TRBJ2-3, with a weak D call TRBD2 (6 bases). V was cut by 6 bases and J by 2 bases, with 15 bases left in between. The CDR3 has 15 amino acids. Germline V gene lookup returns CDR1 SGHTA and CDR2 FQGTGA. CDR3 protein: CASSPTRAPTDTQYF. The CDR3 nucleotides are TGTGCCAGCAGTCCGACTAGGGCCCCCACAGATACGCAGTATTTT.

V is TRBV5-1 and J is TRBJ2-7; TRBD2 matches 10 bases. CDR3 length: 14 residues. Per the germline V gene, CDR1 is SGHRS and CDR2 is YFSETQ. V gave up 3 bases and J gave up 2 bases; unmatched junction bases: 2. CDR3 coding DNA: TGCGCCAGCAGCTCAAGCGGGGGGGCCTACGAGCAGTACTTC. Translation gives CASSSSGGAYEQYF.

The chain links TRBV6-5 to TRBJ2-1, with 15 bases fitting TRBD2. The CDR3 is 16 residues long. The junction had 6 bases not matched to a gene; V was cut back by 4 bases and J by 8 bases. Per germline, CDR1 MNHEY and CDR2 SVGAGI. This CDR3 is CASSSPGTSGGYEQFF. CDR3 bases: TGTGCCAGCAGTTCCCCCGGGACTAGCGGGGGGTATGAGCAGTTCTTC.

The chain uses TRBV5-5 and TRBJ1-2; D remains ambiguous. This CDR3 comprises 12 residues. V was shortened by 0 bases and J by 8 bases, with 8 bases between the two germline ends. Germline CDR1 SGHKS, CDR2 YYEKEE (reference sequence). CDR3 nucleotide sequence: TGTGCCAGCAGCTTGGACAGAGGGGGCTACACCTTC. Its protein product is CASSLDRGGYTF.

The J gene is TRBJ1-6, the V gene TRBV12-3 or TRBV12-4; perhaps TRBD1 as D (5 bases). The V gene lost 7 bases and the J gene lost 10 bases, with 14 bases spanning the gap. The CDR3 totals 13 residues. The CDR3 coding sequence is TGTGCCAGCACTTGGGGGGATGGGTCACCCCTCCACTTT. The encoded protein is CASTWGDGSPLHF.

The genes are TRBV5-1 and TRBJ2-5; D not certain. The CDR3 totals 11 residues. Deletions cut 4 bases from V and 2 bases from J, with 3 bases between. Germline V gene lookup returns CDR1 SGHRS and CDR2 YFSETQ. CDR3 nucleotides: TGCGCCAGCAGCGTACAAGAGACCCAGTACTTC. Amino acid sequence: CASSVQETQYF.

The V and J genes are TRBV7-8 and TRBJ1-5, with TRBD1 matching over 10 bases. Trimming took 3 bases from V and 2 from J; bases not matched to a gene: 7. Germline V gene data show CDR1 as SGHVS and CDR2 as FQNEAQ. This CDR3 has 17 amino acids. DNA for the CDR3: TGTGCCAGCAGCTTCCGGGACAGGGGTGAAGGCAATCAGCCCCAGCATTTT. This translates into CASSFRDRGEGNQPQHF.

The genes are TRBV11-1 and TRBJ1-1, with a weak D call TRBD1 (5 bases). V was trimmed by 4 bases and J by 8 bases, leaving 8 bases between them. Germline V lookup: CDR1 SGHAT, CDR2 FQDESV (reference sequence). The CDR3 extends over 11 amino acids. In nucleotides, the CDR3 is TGTGCCAGCAGCTACGGGGGGGAAGCTTTCTTT. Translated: CASSYGGEAFF.

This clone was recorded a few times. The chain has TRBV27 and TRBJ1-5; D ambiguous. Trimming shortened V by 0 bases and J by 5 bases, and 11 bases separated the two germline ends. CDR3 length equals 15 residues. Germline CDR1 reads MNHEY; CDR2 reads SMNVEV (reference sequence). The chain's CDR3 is CASSLSISLDQPQHF. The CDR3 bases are TGTGCCAGCAGTTTATCGATTAGCCTGGATCAGCCCCAGCATTTT.

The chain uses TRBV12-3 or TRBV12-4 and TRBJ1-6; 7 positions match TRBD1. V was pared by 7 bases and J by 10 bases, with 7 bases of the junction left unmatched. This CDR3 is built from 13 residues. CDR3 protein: CASTPGGDSPLHF. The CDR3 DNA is TGTGCCAGCACCCCAGGGGGTGACTCACCCCTCCACTTT.

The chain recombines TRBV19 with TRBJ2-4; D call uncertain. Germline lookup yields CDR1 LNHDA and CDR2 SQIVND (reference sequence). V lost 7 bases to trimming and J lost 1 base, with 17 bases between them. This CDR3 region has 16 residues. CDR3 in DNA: TGTGCCAGTACCGCGAACAGCTGGCTGGCCAAAAACATTCAGTACTTC. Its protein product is CASTANSWLAKNIQYF.